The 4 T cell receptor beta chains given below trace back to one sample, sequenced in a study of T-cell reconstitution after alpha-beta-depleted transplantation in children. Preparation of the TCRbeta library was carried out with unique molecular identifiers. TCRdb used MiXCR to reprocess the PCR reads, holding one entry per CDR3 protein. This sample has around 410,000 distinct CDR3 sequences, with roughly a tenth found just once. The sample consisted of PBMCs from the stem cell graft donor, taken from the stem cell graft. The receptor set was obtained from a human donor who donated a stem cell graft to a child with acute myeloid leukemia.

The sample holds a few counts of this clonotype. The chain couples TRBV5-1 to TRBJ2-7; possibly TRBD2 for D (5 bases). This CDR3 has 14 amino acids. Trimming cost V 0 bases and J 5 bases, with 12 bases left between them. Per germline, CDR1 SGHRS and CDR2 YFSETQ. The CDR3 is CASSLARRVDEQYF. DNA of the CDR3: TGCGCCAGCAGCTTGGCCAGGCGGGTGGACGAGCAGTACTTC.

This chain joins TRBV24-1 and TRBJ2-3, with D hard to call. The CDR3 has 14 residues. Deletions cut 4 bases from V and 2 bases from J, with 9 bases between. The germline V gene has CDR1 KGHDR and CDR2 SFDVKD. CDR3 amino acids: CATSEATNTDTQYF. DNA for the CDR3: TGTGCCACCAGTGAGGCCACGAACACAGATACGCAGTATTTT.

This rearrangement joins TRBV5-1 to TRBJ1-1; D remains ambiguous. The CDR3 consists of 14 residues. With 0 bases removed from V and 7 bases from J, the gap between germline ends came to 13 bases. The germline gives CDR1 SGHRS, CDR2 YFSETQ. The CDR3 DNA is TGCGCCAGCAGCTTGGAGGCGTGGGGTGGTGAAGCTTTCTTT. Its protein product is CASSLEAWGGEAFF.

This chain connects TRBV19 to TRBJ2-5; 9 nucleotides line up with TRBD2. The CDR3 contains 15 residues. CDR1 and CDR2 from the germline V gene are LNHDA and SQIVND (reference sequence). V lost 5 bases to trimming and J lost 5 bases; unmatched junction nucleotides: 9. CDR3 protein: CASSGIAGERETQYF. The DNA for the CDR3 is TGTGCCAGTAGTGGCATAGCGGGGGAGAGGGAGACCCAGTACTTC.